The next 10 T cell receptor beta chains were all read from a single sample in a study of shared clonotypes between healthy human individuals. Profiling relied on immunoSEQ multiplex PCR, and the TCRdb table lists in-frame clones only, not all of them. The sample includes around 1.9 million clones, 90% to 95% of them seen just once. CD45RO negativity and positive selection for CCR7 defined naive CD8 cells, a population that excluded terminally differentiated effector memory CD45RA+ cells. Sequences were obtained from naive CD8+ T cells from PBMCs. These receptors came from a man aged 18-30 years in good health. Some clones in this sample may be carry-over from other donors' samples.

The chain couples TRBV4-3 to TRBJ2-1, with a weak D call TRBD2 (6 bases). Trimming cost V 0 bases and J 10 bases, with 16 bases left between them. This CDR3 has 15 amino acids. Per the germline V gene, CDR1 is LGHNA and CDR2 is YSLEER. DNA for the CDR3: TGCGCCAGCAGCCAAGATTACGGGGGTCCGGGGGAGCAGTTCTTC. This encodes CASSQDYGGPGEQFF.

The rearrangement joins TRBV5-8 to TRBJ1-5; D is perhaps TRBD1 (5 bases). Germline values: CDR1 SGHTS, CDR2 YDEGEE. V was trimmed by 0 bases and J by 5 bases, leaving 12 bases between them. The CDR3 is 15 residues long. The CDR3 sequence is CASSLVGVVDQPQHF. The CDR3 bases are TGTGCCAGCAGCTTGGTAGGGGTTGTGGATCAGCCCCAGCATTTT. Based on the CDR3 plus reference TRBV5-8 and TRBJ1-5, the full variable domain is EAGVTQSPTHLIKTRGQQATLRCSPISGHTSVYWYQQALGLGLQFLLWYDEGEERNRGNFPPRFSGRQFPNYSSELNVNALELEDSALYLCASSLVGVVDQPQHFGDGTRLSIL.

The chain joins TRBV2 to TRBJ1-5; 9 bases are a match to TRBD1. The CDR3 is 17 amino acids. CDR1 is SNHLY and CDR2 is FYNNEI in the germline V gene. The junction had 12 bases not matched to a gene; V was cut back by 8 bases and J by 1 base. The CDR3 is CASAPGTGMRSNQPQHF. The CDR3, as DNA: TGTGCCAGCGCCCCGGGGACAGGGATGAGGAGCAATCAGCCCCAGCATTTT.

The V call is TRBV29-1, the J call TRBJ1-2; D is possibly TRBD1 (6 bases). The V gene lost 3 bases and the J gene lost 4 bases, with 15 bases spanning the gap. The CDR3 is 14 amino acids. Per the germline V gene, CDR1 is SQVTM and CDR2 is ANQGSEA. As DNA, the CDR3 is TGCAGCGTTGAGGAGACGGACAGACCCTATGGCTACACCTTC. Translation: CSVEETDRPYGYTF.

Note on this clone: Other nucleotide sequences in the sample specify the same CDR3. The CDR3 DNA reads TGTGCCAGCAGCCTCAAGCGGGAGGTGAGCAATGAGCAGTTCTTC. Protein product: CASSLKREVSNEQFF. V and J are TRBV5-4 and TRBJ2-1, with 9 positions matching TRBD2. The CDR3 has 15 amino acids. The germline V gene has CDR1 SGHNT and CDR2 YYREEE (reference sequence). The J segment lost 6 bases and the V segment lost 4 bases, leaving 8 bases of the junction unmatched.

V gene TRBV6-5 combines with J gene TRBJ2-7, with a tentative D call TRBD1 (6 bases). This CDR3 comprises 15 residues. Between the trimmed V and J ends, which lost 0 bases and 4 bases, there was a span of 13 bases. Germline V gene lookup returns CDR1 MNHEY and CDR2 SVGAGI. The CDR3 spells CASSYSTDRLYEQYF. The CDR3 DNA reads TGTGCCAGCAGTTACTCCACCGACAGGCTTTACGAGCAGTACTTC.

V and J are TRBV28 and TRBJ2-3; D is undetermined. V was trimmed by 3 bases and J by 1 base, leaving 11 bases between them. The CDR3 runs 15 residues. The germline gives CDR1 MDHEN, CDR2 SYDVKM. CDR3 DNA: TGTGCCAGCAGTTTTCTCTCGGCGGGCACAGATACGCAGTATTTT. It is translated as CASSFLSAGTDTQYF.

V gene TRBV30 combines with J gene TRBJ2-7; D is unresolved. The CDR3 runs 12 residues. Between the trimmed V and J ends, which lost 3 bases and 2 bases, there was a span of 8 bases. CDR1 is GTSNPN, CDR2 SVGIG, per germline (reference sequence). The CDR3 DNA follows: TGTGCCTGGAGACTCACAACCTACGAGCAGTACTTC. Encoded protein: CAWRLTTYEQYF.

The chain carries TRBV7-9 and TRBJ2-7, with D hard to call. Trimming removed 2 bases at V and 4 bases at J, with 9 bases between. Germline V gene lookup returns CDR1 SEHNR and CDR2 FQNEAQ (reference sequence). This CDR3 spans 13 amino acids. The DNA of the CDR3 is TGTGCCAGCAGCTTAAAGTTGGGGTACGAGCAGTACTTC. The encoded protein is CASSLKLGYEQYF. The whole variable domain, filled in from reference TRBV7-9 and TRBJ2-7, reads DTGVSQNPRHKITKRGQNVTFRCDPISEHNRLYWYRQTLGQGPEFLTYFQNEAQLEKSRLLSDRFSAERPKGSFSTLEIQRTEQGDSAMYLCASSLKLGYEQYFGPGTRLTVT.

This clone appeared once. J is TRBJ2-7 and V is TRBV13, with TRBD1 as a possible D gene (6 bases). The CDR3 length is 15 residues. Deletions cut 1 base from V and 2 bases from J, with 12 bases between. The germline V gene has CDR1 PRHDT and CDR2 FYEKMQ (reference sequence). The CDR3 loop is CASSLAGHKAYEQYF. In DNA form, the CDR3 reads TGTGCCAGCAGCTTAGCGGGACATAAAGCCTACGAGCAGTACTTC.